Reported below is one TCR beta chain. Its specificity is not known. This CDR3 is 14 amino acids long. The J segment lost 6 bases and the V segment lost 6 bases, leaving 10 bases of the junction unmatched. CDR1 and CDR2 from the germline V gene are DFQATT and SNEGSKA (reference sequence). This entry is derived from a study of T cells after yellow fever vaccination. At the level of the study: Any fraction with a low cell number was prepared using SMART-Seq v4 Ultra Low Input.

A 5'RACE template-switching step, the method used to make TCR cDNA, added a universal primer site and UMIs. TCRdb processed the 5' RACE reads anew with MiXCR; each CDR3 protein has one entry. This table holds roughly 120,000 distinct CDR3 sequences, approximately 7.1% found once. Whole-study results and caveats: Post-booster repertoires contained most primary-vaccination clones again (approximately 97% CD4, 88% CD8).

The genes are TRBV20-1 and TRBJ1-2; 10 nucleotides align to TRBD1. The sequencing here drew on CD4+ T cells sorted from PBMCs, taken about 41 days after the first yellow fever vaccination. This sequence was found in a man between 18 and 35 years old who received the YFV17D yellow fever vaccine. CDR3 loop: CSATPGQGKHGYTF. CDR3 in DNA: TGCAGTGCCACCCCGGGACAGGGGAAGCATGGCTACACCTTC.